Listed here are 6 T cell receptor beta chains from one sample, sequenced in a study of vaccination effects on CD4 cells after COVID-19. Sequencing followed a ViraFEST assay step that expanded antigen-specific CD4+ T cells with viral peptide pools. Upon completion of 10 days in culture, CD4+ T cells were isolated. Documented for the person is a PCR-confirmed SARS-CoV-2 infection occurring between March and December 2020. Data came from immunoSEQ multiplex PCR; TCRdb stores just in-frame clones and leaves some out. The repertoire holds 35,000 to 45,000 clones, over 60% seen once, with roughly 33% in the top ten. Which antigens these TCRs recognize remains unknown. The starting material was CD4+ T cells from PBMCs cultured with a peptide pool, obtained before COVID-19 vaccination. These TCRs come from a human donor who had a prior SARS-CoV-2 infection.

The chain has TRBV7-2 and TRBJ2-4, with TRBD1 identical over 11 bases. V trimming: 5 bases; J trimming: 7 bases; junction bases outside the gene matches: 4. CDR1 is SGHTA, CDR2 FQGNSA, per germline. This CDR3 comprises 14 residues. Here the CDR3 reads CASSQDRGRNIQYF. DNA of the CDR3: TGTGCCAGCAGCCAGGACAGGGGGCGGAACATTCAGTACTTC.

This chain joins TRBV4-1 and TRBJ2-7, with 8 bases matching TRBD1. This CDR3 has 15 residues. V was clipped by 4 bases and J by 5 bases; unmatched bases: 10. CDR1 MGHRA and CDR2 YSYEKL come from the germline V gene. CDR3 sequence: CASSPWTGTANEQYF. The CDR3 nucleotides are TGCGCCAGCAGCCCCTGGACAGGGACTGCGAACGAGCAGTACTTC.

V and J are TRBV19 and TRBJ2-3; possible D gene TRBD2, 6 bases. Germline CDR1 and CDR2: LNHDA and SQIVND (reference sequence). The V and J ends lost 0 bases and 2 bases respectively, with 15 bases between them. The CDR3 runs 17 residues. CDR3 sequence reads: CASSIDFASGYTDTQYF. CDR3 DNA sequence: TGTGCCAGTAGTATAGATTTCGCGAGCGGGTACACAGATACGCAGTATTTT.

The chain carries TRBV4-1 and TRBJ2-7; TRBD1 aligns across 11 bases. Trimming cost V 1 base and J 3 bases; bases outside gene matches: 5. The germline CDR1 and CDR2 sequences are MGHRA and YSYEKL. This CDR3 contains 16 residues. CDR3 residues: CASSQGLGTGGYEQYF. The DNA for the CDR3 is TGCGCCAGCAGCCAAGGTCTAGGGACAGGGGGCTACGAGCAGTACTTC.

This clone has only one observation. The J gene is TRBJ1-2, the V gene TRBV9; no firm D call. Trimming cost V 0 bases and J 7 bases, with 10 bases left between them. The germline gives CDR1 SGDLS, CDR2 YYNGEE. The CDR3 consists of 13 residues. CDR3: CASSVGAGVGYTF. In nucleotides, the CDR3 is TGTGCCAGCAGCGTAGGGGCTGGGGTTGGCTACACCTTC.

This clone was found a few times. The V and J genes are TRBV5-1 and TRBJ2-5; possibly TRBD1 for D (7 bases). Germline values: CDR1 SGHRS, CDR2 YFSETQ. V lost 4 bases, J lost 1 base, and 14 bases lay in between. The CDR3 totals 15 residues. The CDR3 region is CASSPEGQFQETQYF. The DNA for the CDR3 is TGCGCCAGCAGCCCGGAGGGACAGTTCCAAGAGACCCAGTACTTC.